Below, 29 T cell receptor beta chains from the same sample are listed, as sequenced in a study of cytomegalovirus exposure and HLA in healthy donors. PCR involved 60 Vbeta and 13 Jbeta primers. TCRdb's copy holds only in-frame clones and misses some; the assay was immunoSEQ multiplex PCR. The repertoire shows roughly 120,000 clones; the top ten hold 1%. Sequencing was performed on PBMCs. The receptors were sampled from a man younger than 30 in good health and CMV-seronegative.

J is TRBJ2-7 and V is TRBV27; 7 bases fit TRBD1. V shed 1 base and J 5 bases; nucleotides not matched to a gene: 8. CDR1 is MNHEY and CDR2 is SMNVEV in the germline V gene (reference sequence). CDR3 length equals 15 residues. CDR3 nucleotides: TGTGCCAGCAGTTTATTCGGACAGGCTGATAACGAGCAGTACTTC. Amino acid sequence: CASSLFGQADNEQYF.

This chain links TRBV5-1 with TRBJ2-3; TRBD2 matches 9 bases. This CDR3 comprises 17 residues. V was pared by 4 bases and J by 3 bases, with 12 bases of the junction left unmatched. Germline V lookup: CDR1 SGHRS, CDR2 YFSETQ. DNA of the CDR3: TGCGCCAGCAGCCGAACGACTAGCGGTTCACCTACAGATACGCAGTATTTT. This sequence encodes CASSRTTSGSPTDTQYF.

The rearrangement uses TRBV4-2 and TRBJ1-1, with D hard to call. The CDR3 sequence is 15 residues long. Looked up from germline, CDR1 is LGHNA and CDR2 is YNFKEQ. Trimming removed 8 bases at V and 0 bases at J, with 16 bases between. CDR3 protein: CASRTQAGMNTEAFF. DNA of the CDR3: TGTGCCAGCCGTACACAAGCGGGCATGAACACTGAAGCTTTCTTT.

V usage is TRBV7-2 and J usage is TRBJ1-5; D call uncertain. CDR1 and CDR2 from the germline V gene are SGHTA and FQGNSA. The V end was cut by 1 base, the J end by 1 base, with 11 bases between. CDR3 size: 16 residues. CDR3 in amino acids: CASSLVSGRSNQPQHF. The CDR3, as DNA: TGTGCCAGCAGCTTAGTATCCGGGAGGAGCAATCAGCCCCAGCATTTT.

The chain combines TRBV5-1 with TRBJ1-1; D is ambiguous. Germline CDR1 is SGHRS and CDR2 is YFSETQ. The V end lost 4 bases, the J end lost 2 bases, and 18 bases lay between the germline ends. CDR3 length: 16 amino acids. Written as DNA, the CDR3 is TGCGCCAGCAGCGCAAACTGGAGGGTGGTAAACACTGAAGCTTTCTTT. Its protein product is CASSANWRVVNTEAFF.

This chain joins TRBV7-2 and TRBJ2-7, with D perhaps matching TRBD1 (5 bases). V lost 1 base and J lost 3, with 22 bases in between. The V gene's germline CDR1 is SGHTA and CDR2 FQGNSA. CDR3 length: 18 amino acids. CDR3 protein: CASSLDYPGKFMDYEQYF. The CDR3 nucleotides read TGTGCCAGCAGCTTAGATTATCCAGGGAAGTTTATGGACTACGAGCAGTACTTC.

The genes are TRBV27 and TRBJ2-7; 8 bases are a match to TRBD1. This CDR3 is 16 amino acids long. CDR1 is MNHEY, CDR2 SMNVEV, per germline (reference sequence). V was clipped by 5 bases and J by 0 bases; unmatched bases: 9. The CDR3 coding sequence is TGTGCCAGCAGTCCCTCCACAGGGGGTCTCTCCTACGAGCAGTACTTC. Translating it yields CASSPSTGGLSYEQYF.

This chain connects TRBV4-1 to TRBJ1-1; D perhaps matches TRBD1 (5 bases). The germline CDR1 and CDR2 sequences are MGHRA and YSYEKL. The CDR3 is 13 amino acids. Trimming removed 4 bases from V and 1 base from J, with 7 bases in between. The CDR3 reads CASSPQGNTEAFF. CDR3 nucleotide sequence: TGCGCCAGCAGCCCGCAGGGGAACACTGAAGCTTTCTTT.

This chain connects TRBV6-1 to TRBJ1-1, with D possibly being TRBD1 (6 bases). This CDR3 is 15 amino acids long. CDR1 and CDR2 (germline): MNHNS, SASEGT. Trimming pared 7 bases from V and 1 base from J, leaving 16 bases between. The CDR3 reads CASTFGRGANTEAFF. CDR3 bases: TGTGCCAGCACTTTCGGCCGGGGGGCGAACACTGAAGCTTTCTTT.

For the CDR3, the DNA is TGCGCCGCGCCGTTGAGGGAGAGACCAGAAAAACTGTTTTTT. Translated: CAAPLRERPEKLFF. The rearrangement uses TRBV10-1 and TRBJ1-4; D is ambiguous. Per the germline V gene, CDR1 is WNHNN and CDR2 is SYGVQD (reference sequence). This CDR3 comprises 14 residues. Between the trimmed V and J ends, which lost 11 bases and 8 bases, there was a span of 21 bases.

The chain combines TRBV18 with TRBJ1-3; tentative D call: TRBD1 (6 bases). In germline, CDR1 is KGHSH, CDR2 LQKENI. The CDR3 loop spans 15 amino acids. With 3 bases removed from V and 1 base from J, the gap between germline ends came to 10 bases. The CDR3 region has the DNA TGTGCCAGCTCACCCGACAGGTCGTCTGGAAACACCATATATTTT. This translates into CASSPDRSSGNTIYF.

V usage is TRBV7-9 and J usage is TRBJ2-5; 10 bases fit TRBD1. CDR3 length equals 15 residues. Germline V gene sequence: CDR1 SEHNR, CDR2 FQNEAQ (reference sequence). Trimming cost V 5 bases and J 4 bases; bases outside gene matches: 7. The DNA of the CDR3 is TGTGCCAGCAGCGTATCCCGGACAGGGGGAGAGACCCAGTACTTC. The encoded protein is CASSVSRTGGETQYF.

The V and J genes are TRBV5-4 and TRBJ1-1; possibly TRBD1 for D (5 bases). CDR1 is SGHNT, CDR2 YYREEE, per germline (reference sequence). The CDR3 covers 14 residues. Trimming pared 4 bases from V and 3 bases from J, leaving 13 bases between. This chain's CDR3 is CASSLGSGYTEAFF. CDR3 nucleotides: TGTGCCAGCAGCCTTGGGTCAGGGTACACTGAAGCTTTCTTT.

The gene calls are TRBV25-1 and TRBJ1-4; 8 bases are a match to TRBD1. This CDR3 spans 15 amino acids. Germline loops: CDR1 MGHDK, CDR2 SYGVNS. Trimming at V came to 5 bases and at J to 8 bases, leaving 10 bases not matched to a gene. The CDR3: CASSYRTGYAEKLFF. DNA of the CDR3: TGTGCCAGCAGTTACCGGACAGGGTATGCGGAAAAACTGTTTTTT.

The chain employs TRBV12-5 and TRBJ1-1, with D possibly TRBD1 on 6 matching bases. The CDR3 runs to 14 residues. Germline V lookup: CDR1 LGHNT, CDR2 FRNRAP. The germline V and J ends were trimmed by 7 bases and 4 bases, with 16 bases remaining between them. DNA for the CDR3: TGTGCTAGTGCCAGGGGCAGGGCAAGCACTGAAGCTTTCTTT. Translating it yields CASARGRASTEAFF.

This sequence joins TRBV6-1 and TRBJ1-2, with TRBD1 matching over 10 bases. Germline lookup yields CDR1 MNHNS and CDR2 SASEGT. The CDR3 is 17 residues long. Germline trimming cut 3 bases from V and 5 bases from J; bases unmatched to any gene: 12. CDR3 DNA sequence: TGTGCCAGCAGTGACCGGGACAGGGGCCTCCGGGGTTATGGCTACACCTTC. Protein sequence: CASSDRDRGLRGYGYTF.

The chain carries TRBV2 and TRBJ1-2; D perhaps matches TRBD1 (5 bases). Germline values: CDR1 SNHLY, CDR2 FYNNEI. V dropped 0 bases and J dropped 8 bases, with 7 bases sitting between them. This CDR3 contains 12 residues. This CDR3 reads CASSEADMGYTF. The CDR3 nucleotides read TGTGCCAGCAGTGAAGCGGACATGGGCTACACCTTC.

This rearrangement joins TRBV15 to TRBJ1-5, with D hard to call. The V and J ends lost 0 bases and 6 bases respectively, with 12 bases between them. Per the germline V gene, CDR1 is LNHNV and CDR2 is YYDKDF (reference sequence). This CDR3 is built from 15 residues. In DNA form, the CDR3 reads TGTGCCACCAGCAGAGATAGACGGGGAGGTCAGCCCCAGCATTTT. Translation: CATSRDRRGGQPQHF.

This sequence joins TRBV29-1 and TRBJ1-2; D is perhaps TRBD1 (5 bases). The CDR3 spans 12 residues. V shed 6 bases and J shed 4 bases, with 12 bases lying between them. Germline lookup yields CDR1 SQVTM and CDR2 ANQGSEA. In nucleotides, the CDR3 is TGCAGCGTAACTTCGACAGCCTATGGCTACACCTTC. Translated: CSVTSTAYGYTF.

The rearrangement uses TRBV10-1 and TRBJ2-3, with TRBD2 matching 13 bases. Germline lookup yields CDR1 WNHNN and CDR2 SYGVQD (reference sequence). The length of the CDR3 is 16 residues. Trimming took 4 bases from V and 8 from J; bases not matched to a gene: 9. The CDR3 region has the DNA TGCGCCAGCAGTGCGACTAGCGGGGGGTCGGGAGGTACGCAGTATTTT. Protein product: CASSATSGGSGGTQYF.

The J gene is TRBJ2-2, the V gene TRBV19; the match to TRBD2 covers 7 bases. Losses at the gene ends were 8 bases for V and 6 bases for J; bases not matched to a gene: 12. Germline V gene data show CDR1 as LNHDA and CDR2 as SQIVND (reference sequence). The CDR3 is 15 residues long. The CDR3 DNA reads TGTGCCAGTTCCATGTTGGGAGGGAAGGCCGGGGAGCTGTTTTTT. This codes for CASSMLGGKAGELFF.

The rearrangement joins TRBV6-1 to TRBJ2-7; TRBD2 matches 14 bases. Germline trimming cut 6 bases from V and 2 bases from J; bases unmatched to any gene: 3. Germline V lookup: CDR1 MNHNS, CDR2 SASEGT. The CDR3 is 15 amino acids. This chain's CDR3 is CASSGTSGSAYEQYF. The CDR3 DNA follows: TGTGCCAGCAGCGGGACTAGCGGGAGTGCCTACGAGCAGTACTTC.

The chain employs TRBV6-1 and TRBJ1-3, with a possible D match to TRBD1 (6 bases). V dropped 0 bases and J dropped 0 bases, with 9 bases sitting between them. The germline V gene encodes CDR1 MNHNS and CDR2 SASEGT. This CDR3 is built from 16 residues. The CDR3 loop reads CASSEAPGVSGNTIYF. CDR3 DNA: TGTGCCAGCAGTGAAGCCCCAGGGGTCTCTGGAAACACCATATATTTT.

This chain links TRBV7-2 with TRBJ2-5; no clear D. Trimming pared 3 bases from V and 3 bases from J, leaving 2 bases between. The V gene's germline CDR1 is SGHTA and CDR2 FQGNSA. CDR3 length equals 11 residues. CDR3 DNA sequence: TGTGCCAGCAGCTTCAAAGAGACCCAGTACTTC. Protein: CASSFKETQYF. Together with reference TRBV7-2 and TRBJ2-5, the CDR3 gives the full variable domain: GAGVSQSPSNKVTEKGKDVELRCDPISGHTALYWYRQSLGQGLEFLIYFQGNSAPDKSGLPSDRFSAERTGGSVSTLTIQRTQQEDSAVYLCASSFKETQYFGPGTRLLVL.

J is TRBJ2-1 and V is TRBV4-1; maybe TRBD1 (5 bases). The CDR3 consists of 17 residues. Germline V gene lookup returns CDR1 MGHRA and CDR2 YSYEKL. Trimming left V 1 base short and J 0 bases short, with 13 bases between. DNA of the CDR3: TGCGCCAGCAGCCAAGGGGGCGGACGGAGCTCCTACAATGAGCAGTTCTTC. It yields the protein CASSQGGGRSSYNEQFF.

The V call is TRBV5-1, the J call TRBJ2-5; the match to TRBD1 covers 8 bases. CDR1 SGHRS and CDR2 YFSETQ come from the germline V gene. This CDR3 spans 16 amino acids. V dropped 2 bases and J dropped 4; count of bases not matched to a gene: 10. Here the CDR3 reads CASSFYRGIARETQYF. CDR3 nucleotides: TGCGCCAGCAGCTTCTACAGGGGGATTGCCCGAGAGACCCAGTACTTC.

The chain is built from TRBV11-1 and TRBJ2-1, with 11 nucleotides matching TRBD2. Germline trimming cut 4 bases from V and 5 bases from J; bases unmatched to any gene: 10. The germline V gene encodes CDR1 SGHAT and CDR2 FQDESV (reference sequence). CDR3 size: 17 residues. The CDR3 bases are TGTGCCAGCAGCTCTGACGCCGGGACTAGCGGAAACAATGAGCAGTTCTTC. Residues: CASSSDAGTSGNNEQFF.

V and J are TRBV7-9 and TRBJ1-4; possibly TRBD1 for D (6 bases). This CDR3 contains 15 residues. Germline CDR1 SEHNR, CDR2 FQNEAQ (reference sequence). Trimming left V 3 bases short and J 6 bases short, with 14 bases between. The CDR3 loop reads CASSFVTGIDEKLFF. In DNA, the CDR3 is TGTGCCAGCAGCTTTGTTACAGGGATCGATGAAAAACTGTTTTTT. The complete variable domain, with remaining parts taken from reference TRBV7-9 and TRBJ1-4, reads DTGVSQNPRHKITKRGQNVTFRCDPISEHNRLYWYRQTLGQGPEFLTYFQNEAQLEKSRLLSDRFSAERPKGSFSTLEIQRTEQGDSAMYLCASSFVTGIDEKLFFGSGTQLSVL.

The CDR3 DNA reads as TGTGCCAGCAGTTACGGGACTAGCGGGAGTGACGAGCAGTACTTC. It yields the protein CASSYGTSGSDEQYF. The chain uses TRBV6-5 and TRBJ2-7, with 14 positions matching TRBD2. Germline V gives CDR1 MNHEY, CDR2 SVGAGI. The ends lost 2 bases at V and 5 bases at J; junction bases unmatched: 2. This CDR3 contains 15 residues.